The TCR beta chain under discussion was sequenced for a study of T cells in localized non-small cell lung cancer (dated by TCRdb to 2018 to 2020). As for the study more broadly: T cell repertoires of some 240 early-stage NSCLC patients were analyzed, with tumors being compared against uninvolved tumor-adjacent lungs. The cohort was made up of approximately 250 treatment-naive NSCLC patients whose localized lung tumors had been resected. Of the NSCLC patients, fewer than 150 were male and some 97 were female, and the mean age was roughly 61 years.

At diagnosis, tumor, uninvolved tumor-adjacent lung and peripheral blood were collected and then preserved as a mix of FFPE and fresh-frozen material. For TCR repertoire profiling, blood samples were analyzed as peripheral blood mononuclear cells. V and J are truncated by 3 bases and 2 bases respectively, leaving an intervening sequence of 4 bases. The CDR3, from cysteine to phenylalanine, totals 12 residues. The CDR3 DNA has 36 bases and is translated from base 1. The germline V gene provides CDR1 SGHTA and CDR2 FQGTGA. The immunoSEQ Assay was used to sequence TCR beta CDR3 regions from DNA. From the authors' description of their analysis: T cell density was computed as TCR beta template counts normalized to usable DNA estimated by amplifying housekeeping genes. Richness was estimated using the preseqR package, with extrapolation to 400,000 templates for PBMC samples and to 120,000 templates for tissue samples. Clonality was calculated as one minus Pielou's evenness. Tissue-enriched TCRs were identified by differential abundance testing using productive amino-acid clonotypes, minimum total count 5 and alpha 0.1. Repertoire overlap between compartments was quantified with the Jaccard Index and Morisita Overlap Index. GLIPH grouped TCR beta CDR3s together with public tetramer-defined viral CDR3s, and a viral motif had to include at least three viral sequences and show V-gene enrichment. TCRdb's version of the immuneACCESS table is confined to in-frame rearrangements and falls short of the full clone set. An unresolved V gene accounts for under half of the shortfall where checked; the remainder is of unknown origin. V, J and clone size reflect that table, while D and trimming were determined from the DNA. Here the sample has roughly 36,000 clones; roughly nine tenths occur a single time. Jointly, the top ten make up approximately 5.4% of the sample.

What the authors observed across the whole study: Because of the exploratory design, TCR variables were selected using unadjusted p-values without false-discovery rate correction. The highest T cell clonality was observed in uninvolved tumor-adjacent lung, where clonality exceeded that of tumor, suggesting that antigenic responses were more focused in uninvolved tumor-adjacent lung. Because multi-region tumor sequencing was not done, intratumor heterogeneity could not be ruled out. Higher blood T cell density associated with longer overall survival, while higher adjacent-lung clonality associated with shorter survival. A median of 57 of the top 100 tumor clones turned up in the paired uninvolved adjacent lung, and 25 to 35 of those clones also ranked among the top 100 of that same adjacent lung.

On this clone itself: Its antigen is not yet known. It has no much larger one-base neighbor in the sample; base qualities were not kept.

The TCR sequence derives from a man between 40 and 69 years old with stage II lung adenocarcinoma. The chain employs TRBV7-3 and TRBJ1-1, with no confidently assigned D gene. The specimen was PBMCs, collected before any cancer treatment. The nucleotide sequence is TGTGCCAGCAGCTTTACAAACACTGAAGCTTTCTTT. This yields the protein CASSFTNTEAFF.